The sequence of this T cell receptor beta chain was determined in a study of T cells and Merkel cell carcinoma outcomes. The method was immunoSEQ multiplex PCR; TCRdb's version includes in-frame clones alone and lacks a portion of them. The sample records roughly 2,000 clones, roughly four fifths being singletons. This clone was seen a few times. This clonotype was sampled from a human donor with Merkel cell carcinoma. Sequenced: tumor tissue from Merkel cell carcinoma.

The CDR3 loop reads CASSPGTEETQYF. CDR3 coding DNA: TGTGCCAGCTCACCCGGGACAGAAGAGACCCAGTACTTC. The rearrangement uses TRBV18 and TRBJ2-5, with TRBD1 matching 7 bases. Germline lookup yields CDR1 KGHSH and CDR2 LQKENI. This CDR3 region has 13 residues. Unmatched junction bases numbered 1, after V lost 3 bases and J lost 3 bases.